Listed below are T cell receptor beta chains from one sample, sequenced in a study of blood T cell repertoires in COVID-19. The repertoire was sequenced with immunoSEQ multiplex PCR; TCRdb's copy has only in-frame clones and lacks some. The data contain more than 95,000 clones, roughly 74% of them singletons. Sequenced sample: peripheral blood. The receptors shown here come from an elderly man with COVID-19, enrolled during active disease. The conserved cysteine and the conserved F or W are not part of the CDR3 here. D genes are given only for firm matches.

TRBD2 | TRBV11-3 | ASGRTSGSRNEQF
NA | TRBV27 | ASSIQLNEKLF
NA | TRBV2 | ASSGDASGETQY
TRBD2 | TRBV9 | ASSATGTSISGELF
TRBD2 | TRBV19 | ASSVSAASGRLTGELF
NA | TRBV4-1 | ASSHGGPIAGNTIY
TRBD1 | TRBV28 | ASSITGQGDEAF
NA | TRBV5-1 | ASSIDGVRINTEAF
NA | TRBV28 | ASSYANSGANVLT
NA | TRBV18 | ASSPLAERTDTQY
TRBD1 | TRBV24-1 | ATSDLGTGGSDEQF
TRBD1 | TRBV6-6 | ASSRGQGRTDTQY
NA | TRBV27 | ASSFLYEQY
TRBD1 | TRBV7-9 | ASSDGTGRDTEAF
NA | TRBV6-5 | ATTGSDSYEQY
NA | TRBV5-5 | ASSLWEAAYEQY
NA | TRBV4-3 | ASSQASGNTEAF
NA | TRBV27 | ASSLVANYRPSIQY
NA | TRBV19 | ASSIDRSGHIRLPQH
TRBD1 | TRBV19 | ASSTGQGIMNTEAF
TRBD1 | TRBV7-6 | ASSPEGGGSYNEQF
TRBD2 | TRBV6-6 | ASSYMAGGSAETQY
NA | TRBV6-5 | ASSYSSTQPQH
NA | TRBV27 | ASSLWGSRGETQY
TRBD2 | TRBV18 | ASSPAGGPRETQY
TRBD1 | TRBV19 | ASSLYPQGGHSSGYT
TRBD1 | TRBV5-1 | ASSPGQGRVSQETQY
TRBD2 | TRBV28 | ASRAPGLPTYEQY
NA | TRBV7-2 | ASSSYGAAPYEQY
TRBD2 | TRBV5-1 | ASSWQAGGADTQY
NA | TRBV10-3 | AIRQEGQPQH
TRBD1 | TRBV28 | ASSLPGQGGRQPQH
NA | TRBV15 | ATSTALGGQPQH
NA | TRBV5-1 | ASSTGNPFTDTQY
TRBD1 | TRBV5-1 | ASSLQGSSGANVLT
TRBD2 | TRBV12-3/TRBV12-4 | ASSTTSRELF
TRBD2 | TRBV10-3 | AITPGSGREETQY
TRBD1 | TRBV11-2 | ASSFQGAYYEQY
NA | TRBV21-1 | ASSKRGGIPGELF
TRBD1 | TRBV9 | ASSVAQTGESGYT
TRBD1 | TRBV4-3 | ASSQDRAEGTVFTGELF
NA | TRBV28 | ASSFPETLHNEQF
NA | TRBV7-9 | ASSLIAVGSFQETQY
NA | TRBV7-9 | ASSFSGGRRETQY
NA | TRBV28 | ASRPGGSNQPQH